This T cell receptor (beta chain) was sequenced during a study of T-cell reconstitution after alpha-beta-depleted transplantation in children. General study results and limits: Surviving recipient T cells and intrathymic progenitors accounted for some patients' high TCRbeta diversity at day 60. A year post-transplant, T-cell counts and diversity derived mostly from newly produced T cells. There were reportedly several hundred expanded graft clones from which alpha-beta T cells came about two months after transplant.

V gave up 5 bases and J gave up 10 bases; unmatched junction bases: 12. This CDR3 is built from 15 residues. About this clonotype: The antigen remains undetermined.

The authors prepared the TCRbeta library with unique molecular identifiers. MiXCR, run by TCRdb on the PCR reads, gives a single entry per CDR3 protein. The profile shows around 450,000 distinct CDR3 sequences, 43% of them singletons. This clonotype was obtained from a girl aged 2 to 10 with aplastic anemia, due to receive a stem cell transplant. The sample consisted of PBMCs, taken before TCRalphabeta/CD19-depleted stem cell transplant. V usage is TRBV12-3 or TRBV12-4 and J usage is TRBJ2-1; 9 bases are shared with TRBD2. The CDR3 bases are TGTGCCAGCAGTCTCGGGACTAGCCGGAGCTGGGAGCAGTTCTTC. Protein product: CASSLGTSRSWEQFF.